This T cell receptor (beta chain) was found in a study of OX40 agonist ivuxolimab in advanced cancers. Study at large: From about 20 to 79 years was the age range, with a mean of around 56 years, and 65% to 90% were male.

A remark on this clone: Its specificity is not known.

The protocol was immunoSEQ multiplex PCR, while the TCRdb copy is restricted to in-frame clones and leaves out a portion. Among 60,000 to 70,000 clones, 75% to 90% were seen once, and the ten largest hold 1% to 1.5%. Study observations and caveats: There was clonal expansion of CD4+ and CD8+ blood T cells by week 6 at 0.1 to 3.0 mg/kg.

This TCR came from an adult with an advanced solid tumor such as melanoma, head and neck, liver or kidney cancer. The sequences come from CD4+ or CD8+ T cells sorted from blood, collected in a trial of the OX40 agonist ivuxolimab.

The CDR3 loop is CASSDLAGTPTDTQYF. CDR3 nucleotide sequence: TGTGCCAGCAGTGACCTAGCGGGGACCCCCACAGATACGCAGTATTTT. The genes are TRBV6-1 and TRBJ2-3; 9 bases agree with TRBD2. The germline V gene has CDR1 MNHNS and CDR2 SASEGT. This CDR3 region has 16 residues. V lost 3 bases to trimming and J lost 2 bases; unmatched junction nucleotides: 6.